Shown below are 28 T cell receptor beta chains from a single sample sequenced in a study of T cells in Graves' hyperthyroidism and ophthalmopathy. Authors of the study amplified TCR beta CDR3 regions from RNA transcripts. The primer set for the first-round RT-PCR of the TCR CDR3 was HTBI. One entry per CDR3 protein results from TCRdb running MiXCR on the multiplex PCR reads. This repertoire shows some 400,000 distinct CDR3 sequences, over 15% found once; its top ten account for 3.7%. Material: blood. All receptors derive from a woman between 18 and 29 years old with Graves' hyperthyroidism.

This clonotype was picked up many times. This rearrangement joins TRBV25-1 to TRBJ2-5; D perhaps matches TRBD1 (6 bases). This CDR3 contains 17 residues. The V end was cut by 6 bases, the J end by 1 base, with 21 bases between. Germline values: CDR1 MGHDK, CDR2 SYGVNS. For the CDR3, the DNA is TGTGCCAGCAGCGCAACTTGGGGTAGGGGGTTCCAAGAGACCCAGTACTTC. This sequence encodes CASSATWGRGFQETQYF.

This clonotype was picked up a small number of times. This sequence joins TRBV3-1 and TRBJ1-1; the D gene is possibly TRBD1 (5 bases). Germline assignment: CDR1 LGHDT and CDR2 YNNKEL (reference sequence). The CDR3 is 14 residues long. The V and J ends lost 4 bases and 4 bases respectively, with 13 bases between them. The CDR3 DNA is TGTGCCAGCAGCCTCCCAGCTGGGGGCACTGAAGCTTTCTTT. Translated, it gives CASSLPAGGTEAFF.

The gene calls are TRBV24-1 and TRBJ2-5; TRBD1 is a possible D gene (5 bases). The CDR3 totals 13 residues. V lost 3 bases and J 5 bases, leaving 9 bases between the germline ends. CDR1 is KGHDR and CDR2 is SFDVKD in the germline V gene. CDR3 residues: CATSDGARETQYF. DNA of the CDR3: TGTGCCACCAGTGATGGGGCGAGGGAGACCCAGTACTTC.

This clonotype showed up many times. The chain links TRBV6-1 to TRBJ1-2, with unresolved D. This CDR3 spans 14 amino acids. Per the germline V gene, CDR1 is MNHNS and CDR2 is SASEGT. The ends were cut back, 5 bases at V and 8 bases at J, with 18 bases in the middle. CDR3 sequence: CASSQNSSLQGYTF. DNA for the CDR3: TGTGCCAGCAGTCAAAACTCTTCGTTGCAAGGCTACACCTTC.

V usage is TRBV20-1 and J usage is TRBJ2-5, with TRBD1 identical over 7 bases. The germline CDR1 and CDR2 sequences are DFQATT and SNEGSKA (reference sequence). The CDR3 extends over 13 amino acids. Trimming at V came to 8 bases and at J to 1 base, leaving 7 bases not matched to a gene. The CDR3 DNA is TGCAGTAATAAACAGGGGCTCCAAGAGACCCAGTACTTC. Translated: CSNKQGLQETQYF.

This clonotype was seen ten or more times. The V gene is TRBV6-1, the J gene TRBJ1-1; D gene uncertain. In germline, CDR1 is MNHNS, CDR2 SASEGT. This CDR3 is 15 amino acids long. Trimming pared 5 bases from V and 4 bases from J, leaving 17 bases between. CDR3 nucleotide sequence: TGTGCCAGCAGTACCCATCCAAAGGAATTCACTGAAGCTTTCTTT. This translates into CASSTHPKEFTEAFF.

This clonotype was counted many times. CDR3: CASSSGLQGIVSGANVLTF. The CDR3 bases are TGTGCCAGCAGCTCGGGCTTACAGGGTATAGTCTCTGGGGCCAACGTCCTGACTTTC. The chain has TRBV13 and TRBJ2-6, with a possible D match to TRBD1 (6 bases). This CDR3 has 19 residues. V was trimmed by 4 bases and J by 0 bases, leaving 19 bases between them. Germline CDR1 and CDR2: PRHDT and FYEKMQ (reference sequence).

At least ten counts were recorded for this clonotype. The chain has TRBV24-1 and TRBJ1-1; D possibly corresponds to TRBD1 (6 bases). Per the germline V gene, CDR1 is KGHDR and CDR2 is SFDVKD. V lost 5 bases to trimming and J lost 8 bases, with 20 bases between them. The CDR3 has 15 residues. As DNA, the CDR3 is TGTGCCACCAGTGTCCACAGGGAGTTGCTATCGGAAGCTTTCTTT. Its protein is CATSVHRELLSEAFF.

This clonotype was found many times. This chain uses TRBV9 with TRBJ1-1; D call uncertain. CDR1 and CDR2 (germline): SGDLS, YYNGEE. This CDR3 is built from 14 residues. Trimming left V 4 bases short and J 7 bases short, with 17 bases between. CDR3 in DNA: TGTGCCAGCAGCCCCCGTGAAGGGTTAGGTGAAGCTTTCTTT. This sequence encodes CASSPREGLGEAFF.

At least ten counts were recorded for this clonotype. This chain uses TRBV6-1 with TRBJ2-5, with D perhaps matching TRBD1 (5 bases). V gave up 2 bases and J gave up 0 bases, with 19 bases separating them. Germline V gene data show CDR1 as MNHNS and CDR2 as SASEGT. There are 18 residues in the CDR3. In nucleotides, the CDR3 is TGTGCCAGCAGTGAAAGGTGGGGTGTGGGGCTATACCAAGAGACCCAGTACTTC. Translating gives CASSERWGVGLYQETQYF.

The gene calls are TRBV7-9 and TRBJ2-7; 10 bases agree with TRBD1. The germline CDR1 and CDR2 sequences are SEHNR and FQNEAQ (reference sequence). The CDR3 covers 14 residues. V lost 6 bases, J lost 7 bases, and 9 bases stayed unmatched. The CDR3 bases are TGTGCCAGCAGACGTCCGGGACAGGGGAGGGAGCAGTACTTC. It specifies CASRRPGQGREQYF.

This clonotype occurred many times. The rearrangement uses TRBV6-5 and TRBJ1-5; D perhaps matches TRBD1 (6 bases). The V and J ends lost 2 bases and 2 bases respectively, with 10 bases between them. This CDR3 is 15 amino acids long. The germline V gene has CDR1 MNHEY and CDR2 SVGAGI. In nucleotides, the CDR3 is TGTGCCAGCAGTTACCCTCGGGGGCGCAATCAGCCCCAGCATTTT. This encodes CASSYPRGRNQPQHF.

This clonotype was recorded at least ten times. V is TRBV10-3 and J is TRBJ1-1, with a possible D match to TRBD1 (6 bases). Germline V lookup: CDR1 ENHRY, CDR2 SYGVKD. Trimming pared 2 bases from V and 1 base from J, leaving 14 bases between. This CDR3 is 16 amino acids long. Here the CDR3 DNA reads TGTGCCATCAGTGAGCCCTCTCGGGGGGCGAACACTGAAGCTTTCTTT. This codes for CAISEPSRGANTEAFF.

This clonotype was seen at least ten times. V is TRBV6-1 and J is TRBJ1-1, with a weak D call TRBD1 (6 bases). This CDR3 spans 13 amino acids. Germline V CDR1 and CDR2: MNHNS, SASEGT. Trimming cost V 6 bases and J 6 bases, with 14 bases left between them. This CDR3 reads CASRQGVQAEAFF. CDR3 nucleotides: TGTGCCAGCAGACAGGGAGTCCAAGCTGAAGCTTTCTTT.

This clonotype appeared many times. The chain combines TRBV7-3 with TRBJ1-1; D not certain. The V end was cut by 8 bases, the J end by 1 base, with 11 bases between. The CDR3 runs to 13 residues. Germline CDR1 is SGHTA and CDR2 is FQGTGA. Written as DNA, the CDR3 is TGTGCCAGCGCGGTCGTACAGAACACTGAAGCTTTCTTT. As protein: CASAVVQNTEAFF.

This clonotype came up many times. The CDR3 nucleotides are TGTGCCATCAGTGTTCAATCTTCCGGCACTGAAGCTTTCTTT. Translated: CAISVQSSGTEAFF. The V call is TRBV10-3, the J call TRBJ1-1, with D uncertain. The CDR3 loop spans 14 amino acids. The germline CDR1 and CDR2 sequences are ENHRY and SYGVKD. Trimming took 4 bases from V and 4 from J, leaving 13 bases between them.

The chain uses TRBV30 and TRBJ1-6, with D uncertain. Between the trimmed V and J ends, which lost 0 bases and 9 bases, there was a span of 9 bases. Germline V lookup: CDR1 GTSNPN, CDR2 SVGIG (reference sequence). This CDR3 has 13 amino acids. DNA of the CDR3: TGTGCCTGGAGTGTAAGGTCAAGTTCACCCCTCCACTTT. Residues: CAWSVRSSSPLHF.

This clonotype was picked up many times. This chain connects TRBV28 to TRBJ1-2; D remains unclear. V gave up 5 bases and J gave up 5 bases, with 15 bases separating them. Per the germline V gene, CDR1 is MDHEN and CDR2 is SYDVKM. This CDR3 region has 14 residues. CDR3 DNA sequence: TGTGCCAGCAGTCCTACCGGGCGACCTTATGGCTACACCTTC. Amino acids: CASSPTGRPYGYTF.

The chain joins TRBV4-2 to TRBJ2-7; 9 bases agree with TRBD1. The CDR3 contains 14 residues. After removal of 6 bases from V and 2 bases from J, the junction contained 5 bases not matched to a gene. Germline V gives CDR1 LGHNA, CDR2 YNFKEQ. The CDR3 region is CASSGTGRTYEQYF. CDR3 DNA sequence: TGTGCCAGCAGTGGGACAGGGAGGACCTACGAGCAGTACTTC.

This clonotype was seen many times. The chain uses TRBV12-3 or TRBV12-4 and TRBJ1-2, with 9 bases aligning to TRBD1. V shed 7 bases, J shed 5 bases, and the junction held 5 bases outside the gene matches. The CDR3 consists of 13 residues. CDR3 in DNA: TGTGCCAGCACCTTCGACAGGGGGTATGGCTACACCTTC. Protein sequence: CASTFDRGYGYTF.

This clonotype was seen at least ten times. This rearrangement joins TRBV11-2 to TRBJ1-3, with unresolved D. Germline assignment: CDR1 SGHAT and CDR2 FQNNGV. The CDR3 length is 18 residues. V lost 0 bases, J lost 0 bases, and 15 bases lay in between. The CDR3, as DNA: TGTGCCAGCAGCTTAGATCTTTGGGGTTCATTCTCTGGAAACACCATATATTTT. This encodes CASSLDLWGSFSGNTIYF.

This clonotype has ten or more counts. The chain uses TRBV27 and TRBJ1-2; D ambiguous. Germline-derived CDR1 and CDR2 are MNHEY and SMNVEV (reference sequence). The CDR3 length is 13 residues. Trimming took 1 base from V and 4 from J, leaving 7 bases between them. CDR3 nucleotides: TGTGCCAGCAGTTTATTGGACGGCTATGGCTACACCTTC. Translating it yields CASSLLDGYGYTF.

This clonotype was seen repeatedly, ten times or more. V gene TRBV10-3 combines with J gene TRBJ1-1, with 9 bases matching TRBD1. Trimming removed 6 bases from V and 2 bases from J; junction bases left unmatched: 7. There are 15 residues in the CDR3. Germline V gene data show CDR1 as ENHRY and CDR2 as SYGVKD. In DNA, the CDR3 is TGTGCCATCAGCAGAGGGACAGGGCTAAACACTGAAGCTTTCTTT. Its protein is CAISRGTGLNTEAFF.

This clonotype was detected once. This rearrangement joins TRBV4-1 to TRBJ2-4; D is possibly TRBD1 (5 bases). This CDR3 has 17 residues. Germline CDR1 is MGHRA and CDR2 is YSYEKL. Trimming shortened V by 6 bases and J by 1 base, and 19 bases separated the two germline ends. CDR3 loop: CASRPVARAGAKNIQYF. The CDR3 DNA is TGCGCCAGCAGACCCGTGGCCAGGGCTGGGGCCAAAAACATTCAGTACTTC.

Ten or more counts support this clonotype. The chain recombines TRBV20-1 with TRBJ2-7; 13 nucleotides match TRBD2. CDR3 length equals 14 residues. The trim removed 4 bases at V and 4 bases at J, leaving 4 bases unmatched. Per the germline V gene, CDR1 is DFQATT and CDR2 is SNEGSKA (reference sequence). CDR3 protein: CSAIPTSGGYEQYF. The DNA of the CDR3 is TGCAGTGCTATCCCGACTAGCGGGGGGTACGAGCAGTACTTC.

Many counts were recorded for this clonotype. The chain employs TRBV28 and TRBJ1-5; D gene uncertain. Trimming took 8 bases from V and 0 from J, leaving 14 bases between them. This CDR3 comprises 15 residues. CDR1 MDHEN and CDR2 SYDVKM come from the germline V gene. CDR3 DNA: TGTGCCAGCGACGATGGGGAATATAGCAATCAGCCCCAGCATTTT. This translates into CASDDGEYSNQPQHF.

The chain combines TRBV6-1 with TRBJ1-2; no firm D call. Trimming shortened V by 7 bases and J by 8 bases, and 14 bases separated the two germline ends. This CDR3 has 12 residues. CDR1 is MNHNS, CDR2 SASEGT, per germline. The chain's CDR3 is CASTLHKYGYTF. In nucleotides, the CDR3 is TGTGCCAGCACCCTCCATAAGTACGGCTACACCTTC.

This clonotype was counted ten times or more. The CDR3 DNA sequence: TGTGCCTGGAGTGGACAGGGTAACAATCAGCCCCAGCATTTT. It specifies CAWSGQGNNQPQHF. The chain has TRBV30 and TRBJ1-5; 7 bases are shared with TRBD1. CDR3 length: 14 residues. V lost 1 base and J lost 3; bases outside the gene matches: 3. The germline V gene encodes CDR1 GTSNPN and CDR2 SVGIG (reference sequence).